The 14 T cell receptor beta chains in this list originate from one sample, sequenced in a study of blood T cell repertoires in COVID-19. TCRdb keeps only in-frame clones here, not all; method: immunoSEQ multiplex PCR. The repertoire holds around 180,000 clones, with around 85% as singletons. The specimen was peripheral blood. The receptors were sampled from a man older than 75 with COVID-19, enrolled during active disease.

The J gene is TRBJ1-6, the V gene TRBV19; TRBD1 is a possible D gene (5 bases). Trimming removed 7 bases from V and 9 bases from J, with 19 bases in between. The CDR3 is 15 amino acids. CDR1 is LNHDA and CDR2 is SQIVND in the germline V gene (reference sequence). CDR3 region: CASTDTAGLGSPLHF. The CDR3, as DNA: TGTGCCAGTACCGACACCGCAGGGCTAGGTTCACCCCTCCACTTT.

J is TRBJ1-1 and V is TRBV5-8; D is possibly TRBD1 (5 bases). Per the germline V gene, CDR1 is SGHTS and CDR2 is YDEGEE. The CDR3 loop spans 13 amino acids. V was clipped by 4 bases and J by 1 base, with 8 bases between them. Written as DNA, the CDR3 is TGTGCCAGCAGCCAAGACAGGAACACTGAAGCTTTCTTT. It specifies CASSQDRNTEAFF.

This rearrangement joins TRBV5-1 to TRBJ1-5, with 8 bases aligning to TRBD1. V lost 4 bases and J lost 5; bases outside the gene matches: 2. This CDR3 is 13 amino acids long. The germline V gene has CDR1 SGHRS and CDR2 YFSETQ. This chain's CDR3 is CASSPDRDQPQHF. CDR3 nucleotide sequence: TGCGCCAGCAGCCCGGACAGGGATCAGCCCCAGCATTTT. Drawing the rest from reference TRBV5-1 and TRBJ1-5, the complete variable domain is KAGVTQTPRYLIKTRGQQVTLSCSPISGHRSVSWYQQTPGQGLQFLFEYFSETQRNKGNFPGRFSGRQFSNSRSEMNVSTLELGDSALYLCASSPDRDQPQHFGDGTRLSIL.

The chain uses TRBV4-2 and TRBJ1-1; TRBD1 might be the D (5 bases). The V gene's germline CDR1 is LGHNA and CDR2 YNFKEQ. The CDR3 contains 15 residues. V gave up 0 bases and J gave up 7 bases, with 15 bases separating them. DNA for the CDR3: TGTGCCAGCAGCCAAGATTGGGGCAGACAAAATGAAGCTTTCTTT. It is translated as CASSQDWGRQNEAFF.

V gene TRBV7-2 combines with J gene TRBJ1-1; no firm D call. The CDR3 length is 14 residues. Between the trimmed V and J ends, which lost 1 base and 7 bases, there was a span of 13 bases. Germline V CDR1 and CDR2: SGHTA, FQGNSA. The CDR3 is CASSLGFGSGEAFF. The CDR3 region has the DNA TGTGCCAGCAGCTTAGGGTTCGGGAGTGGTGAAGCTTTCTTT.

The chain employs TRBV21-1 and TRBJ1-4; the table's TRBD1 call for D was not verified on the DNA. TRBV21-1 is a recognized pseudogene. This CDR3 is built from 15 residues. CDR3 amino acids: CASSNPGAASEKLFF. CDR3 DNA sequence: TGTGCCAGCAGCAACCCAGGGGCAGCTTCGGAAAAACTGTTTTTT.

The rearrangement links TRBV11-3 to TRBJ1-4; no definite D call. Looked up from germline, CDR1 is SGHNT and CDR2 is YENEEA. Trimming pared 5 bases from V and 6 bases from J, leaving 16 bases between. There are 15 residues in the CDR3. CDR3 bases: TGTGCCAGCAGCCGAAACGGACTCTACGATGAAAAACTGTTTTTT. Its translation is CASSRNGLYDEKLFF.

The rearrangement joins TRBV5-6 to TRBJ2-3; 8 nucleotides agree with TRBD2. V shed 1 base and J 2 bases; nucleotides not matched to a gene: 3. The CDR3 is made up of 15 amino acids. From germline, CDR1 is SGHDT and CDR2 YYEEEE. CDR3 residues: CASSLLGGATDTQYF. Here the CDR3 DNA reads TGTGCCAGCAGCTTGCTCGGGGGGGCCACAGATACGCAGTATTTT.

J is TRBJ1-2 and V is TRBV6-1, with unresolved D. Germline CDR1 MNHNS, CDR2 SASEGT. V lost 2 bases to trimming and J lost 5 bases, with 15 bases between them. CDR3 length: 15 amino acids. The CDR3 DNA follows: TGTGCCAGCAGTGAACGGTGGACTGCGCAATATGGCTACACCTTC. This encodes CASSERWTAQYGYTF.

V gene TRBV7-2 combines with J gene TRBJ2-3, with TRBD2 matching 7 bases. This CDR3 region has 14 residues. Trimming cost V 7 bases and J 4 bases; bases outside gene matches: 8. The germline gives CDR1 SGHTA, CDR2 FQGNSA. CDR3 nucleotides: TGTGCCAGCACCAAGGACGCGGGGGCAGATACGCAGTATTTT. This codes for CASTKDAGADTQYF.

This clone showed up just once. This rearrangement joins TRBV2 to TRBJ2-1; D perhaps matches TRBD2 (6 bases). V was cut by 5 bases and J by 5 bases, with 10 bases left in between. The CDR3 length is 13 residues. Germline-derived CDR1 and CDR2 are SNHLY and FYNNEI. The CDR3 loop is CASSREFHNEQFF. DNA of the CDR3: TGTGCCAGCAGTCGGGAGTTCCACAATGAGCAGTTCTTC.

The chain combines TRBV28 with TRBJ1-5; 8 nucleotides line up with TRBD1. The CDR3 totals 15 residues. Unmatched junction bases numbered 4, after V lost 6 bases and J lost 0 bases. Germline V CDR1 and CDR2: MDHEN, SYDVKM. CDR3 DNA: TGTGCCAGCAGGCTCGGGACAGGTAGCAATCAGCCCCAGCATTTT. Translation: CASRLGTGSNQPQHF.

The CDR3 DNA follows: TGCGCCAGCAGCCAAGTCCCACTCGCGGGGGGGTCCTCCACCGGGGAGCTGTTTTTT. Encoded protein: CASSQVPLAGGSSTGELFF. The rearrangement links TRBV4-1 to TRBJ2-2; TRBD2 matches 9 bases. V shed 1 base, J shed 4 bases, and the junction held 13 bases outside the gene matches. Looked up from germline, CDR1 is MGHRA and CDR2 is YSYEKL. There are 19 residues in the CDR3.

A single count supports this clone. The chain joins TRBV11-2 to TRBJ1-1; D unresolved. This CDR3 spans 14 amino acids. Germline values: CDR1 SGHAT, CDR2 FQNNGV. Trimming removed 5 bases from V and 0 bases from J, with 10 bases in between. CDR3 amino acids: CASSPQFLNTEAFF. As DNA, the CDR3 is TGTGCCAGCAGCCCACAATTTCTGAACACTGAAGCTTTCTTT.